This TCR beta chain was observed in a study of regulatory T cells in long-lasting Graves disease. The time point is: newly diagnosed GD, antithyroid drugs for less than 3 months. There was RNA extracted from PBMCs, and the TCR library was made from it. The germline gives CDR1 MDHEN, CDR2 SYDVKM. V lost 3 bases to trimming and J lost 5 bases; unmatched junction nucleotides: 10. The CDR3 totals 18 residues. Arm-PCR with iRepertoire HTBI primers amplified the CDR3 regions for these TCR beta libraries. TCRdb re-analysed the multiplex PCR reads in MiXCR, keeping a single row per CDR3 protein. The sample contains about 620,000 distinct CDR3 sequences, around 17% of which appear only once. This same sample was also part of a study on T cells in Graves' hyperthyroidism and ophthalmopathy. That source adds: HTBI primers were employed in a first-round RT-PCR of the TCR CDR3.

The V gene is TRBV28, the J gene TRBJ1-6; 10 positions agree with TRBD1. Sample: peripheral blood mononuclear cells (PBMCs), taken at new diagnosis, from a patient treated with antithyroid drugs. The sequence came from a woman in her 30s with Graves disease. The CDR3 reads CASSFSPGQGHDNSPLHF. In nucleotides, the CDR3 is TGTGCCAGCAGTTTTTCGCCGGGACAGGGGCACGATAATTCACCCCTCCACTTT.